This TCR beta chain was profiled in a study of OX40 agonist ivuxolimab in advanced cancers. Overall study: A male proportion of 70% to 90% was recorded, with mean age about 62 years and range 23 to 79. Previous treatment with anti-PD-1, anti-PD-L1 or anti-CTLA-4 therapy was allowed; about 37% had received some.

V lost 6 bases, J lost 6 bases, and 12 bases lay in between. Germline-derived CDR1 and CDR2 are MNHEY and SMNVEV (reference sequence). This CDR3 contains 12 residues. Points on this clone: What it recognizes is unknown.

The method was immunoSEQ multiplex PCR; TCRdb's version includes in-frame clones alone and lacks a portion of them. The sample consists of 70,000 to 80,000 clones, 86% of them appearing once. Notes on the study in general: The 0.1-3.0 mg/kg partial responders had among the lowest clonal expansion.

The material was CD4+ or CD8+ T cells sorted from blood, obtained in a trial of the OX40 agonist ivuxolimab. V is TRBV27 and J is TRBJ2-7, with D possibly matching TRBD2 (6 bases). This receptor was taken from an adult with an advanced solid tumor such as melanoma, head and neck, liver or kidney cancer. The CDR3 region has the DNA TGTGCCAGCAGCCAGACTAGGATCGAGCAGTACTTC. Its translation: CASSQTRIEQYF.